The source of this T cell receptor beta chain is a study of monozygotic twins with inflammatory bowel disease. Overall study findings and caveats: No single strong signal or clonotype associated with IBD was supported. Variability may have been added to patient repertoires by differing immunosuppressive treatments. Especially where disease activity was present, IBD patients had fewer clonotypes in common with others than healthy twins did.

TCRdb reworked the 5' RACE reads into one entry per CDR3 protein, no DNA. This sample's table reports 210,000 or so distinct CDR3 sequences. Note on this clonotype: Antigen specificity is unknown.

The sequence was collected from a human donor with ulcerative colitis or Crohn's disease, or a healthy co-twin of an affected twin (not recorded which). Material for sequencing was blood.

The CDR3 is CASSGRERTNEKLFF. The V call is TRBV7-8, the J call TRBJ1-4; absent DNA, TCRdb's TRBD1 call cannot be checked. Germline lookup yields CDR1 SGHVS and CDR2 FQNEAQ. The CDR3 runs 15 residues. Looking up the rest from reference TRBV7-8 and TRBJ1-4 gives the full variable domain: GAGVSQSPRYKVAKRGQDVALRCDPISGHVSLFWYQQALGQGPEFLTYFQNEAQLDKSGLPSDRFFAERPEGSVSTLKIQRTQQEDSAVYLCASSGRERTNEKLFFGSGTQLSVL.